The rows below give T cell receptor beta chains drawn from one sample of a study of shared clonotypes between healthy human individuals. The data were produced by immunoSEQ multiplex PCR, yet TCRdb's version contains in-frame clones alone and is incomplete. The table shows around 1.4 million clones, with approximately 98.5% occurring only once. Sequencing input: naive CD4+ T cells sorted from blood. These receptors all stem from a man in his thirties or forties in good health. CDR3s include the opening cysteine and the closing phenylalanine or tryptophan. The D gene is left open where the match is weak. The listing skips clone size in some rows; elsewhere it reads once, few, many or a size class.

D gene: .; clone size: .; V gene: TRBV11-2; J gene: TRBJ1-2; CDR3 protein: CASSLGVGDYGYTF; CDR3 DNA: TGTGCCAGCAGCTTAGGGGTGGGTGACTATGGCTACACCTTC
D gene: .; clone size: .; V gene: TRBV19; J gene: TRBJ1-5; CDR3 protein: CASSGDRLRPQHF; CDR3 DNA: TGTGCCAGTAGTGGCGACAGGCTCAGGCCCCAGCATTTT
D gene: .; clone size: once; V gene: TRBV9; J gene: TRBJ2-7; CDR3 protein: CASSVDPVGSSLPNEQYF; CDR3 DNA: TGTGCCAGCAGCGTAGACCCGGTGGGCAGCTCCCTTCCCAACGAGCAGTACTTC
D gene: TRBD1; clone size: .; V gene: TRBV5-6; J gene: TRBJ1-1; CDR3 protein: CASSYDRGYTEAFF; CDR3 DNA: TGTGCCAGCAGCTATGACAGGGGCTACACTGAAGCTTTCTTT
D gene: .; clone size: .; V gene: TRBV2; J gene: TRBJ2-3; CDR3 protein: CASSEAVYTDTQYF; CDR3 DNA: TGTGCCAGCAGTGAAGCGGTTTACACAGATACGCAGTATTTT
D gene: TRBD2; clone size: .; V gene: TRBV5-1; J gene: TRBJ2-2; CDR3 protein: CASSLGLAVTGELFF; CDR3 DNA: TGCGCCAGCAGCTTGGGACTAGCGGTTACCGGGGAGCTGTTTTTT
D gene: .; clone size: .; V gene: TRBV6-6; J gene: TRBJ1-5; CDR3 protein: CASSYGQLIGNQPQHF; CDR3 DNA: TGTGCCAGCAGTTACGGCCAGCTCATAGGCAATCAGCCCCAGCATTTT
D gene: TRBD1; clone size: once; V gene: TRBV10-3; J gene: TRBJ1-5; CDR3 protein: CAISDPYRDSHSNQPQHF; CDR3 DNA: TGTGCCATCAGCGATCCATACCGGGACAGCCATAGCAATCAGCCCCAGCATTTT
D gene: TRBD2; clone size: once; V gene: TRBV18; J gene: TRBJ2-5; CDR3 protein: CASSPLGLAGANVQETQYF; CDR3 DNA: TGTGCCAGCTCACCACTAGGACTAGCGGGAGCGAATGTCCAAGAGACCCAGTACTTC
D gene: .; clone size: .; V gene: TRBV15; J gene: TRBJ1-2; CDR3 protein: CATSRDRTTGMDGYTF; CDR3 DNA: TGTGCCACCAGCAGAGACCGTACCACAGGGATGGATGGCTACACCTTC
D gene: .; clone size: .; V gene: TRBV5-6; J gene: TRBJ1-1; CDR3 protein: CASSLGAQGITEAFF; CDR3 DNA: TGTGCCAGCAGCTTGGGCGCTCAGGGGATCACTGAAGCTTTCTTT
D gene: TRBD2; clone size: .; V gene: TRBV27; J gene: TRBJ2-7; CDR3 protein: CASSLSASGRGYEQYF; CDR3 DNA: TGTGCCAGCAGTTTATCGGCTAGCGGGAGAGGCTACGAGCAGTACTTC
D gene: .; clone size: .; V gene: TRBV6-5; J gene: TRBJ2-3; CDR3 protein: CASSSPMTDTQYF; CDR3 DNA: TGTGCCAGCAGTTCGCCGATGACAGATACGCAGTATTTT
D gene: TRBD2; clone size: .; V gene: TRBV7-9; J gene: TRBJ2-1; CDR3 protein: CASSFWTSPHEQFF; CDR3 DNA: TGTGCCAGCAGCTTTTGGACTAGCCCCCATGAGCAGTTCTTC
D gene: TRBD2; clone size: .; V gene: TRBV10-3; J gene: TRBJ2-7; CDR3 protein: CAISAQPGLASYEQYF; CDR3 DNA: TGTGCCATCAGTGCCCAACCGGGACTAGCGTCGTACGAGCAGTACTTC
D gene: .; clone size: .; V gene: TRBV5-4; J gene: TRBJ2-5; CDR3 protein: CASSPKRGLWQETQYF; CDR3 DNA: TGTGCCAGCAGCCCCAAGAGGGGTTTGTGGCAAGAGACCCAGTACTTC
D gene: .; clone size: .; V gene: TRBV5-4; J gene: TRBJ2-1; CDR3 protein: CASSPTGSPIGYNEQFF; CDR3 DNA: TGTGCCAGCAGCCCAACCGGGTCCCCTATTGGGTACAATGAGCAGTTCTTC
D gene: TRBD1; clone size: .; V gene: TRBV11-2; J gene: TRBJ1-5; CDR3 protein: CASSRGGLNQPQHF; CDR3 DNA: TGTGCCAGCAGCCGAGGGGGCCTCAATCAGCCCCAGCATTTT
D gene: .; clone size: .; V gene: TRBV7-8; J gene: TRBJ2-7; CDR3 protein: CASSLEVRDEQYF; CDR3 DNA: TGTGCCAGCAGCTTAGAGGTACGGGACGAGCAGTACTTC
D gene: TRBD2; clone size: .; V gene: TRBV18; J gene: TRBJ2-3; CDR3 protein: CASSLGLAGPFSTDTQYF; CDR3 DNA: TGTGCCAGCTCCCTTGGACTAGCGGGACCGTTTAGCACAGATACGCAGTATTTT
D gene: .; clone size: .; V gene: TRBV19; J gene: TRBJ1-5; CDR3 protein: CASSMGSQTHQPQHF; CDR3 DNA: TGTGCCAGTAGTATGGGTTCCCAGACCCATCAGCCCCAGCATTTT
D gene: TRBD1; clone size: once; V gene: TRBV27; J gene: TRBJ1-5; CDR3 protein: CASSRQGGNQPQHF; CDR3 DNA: TGTGCCAGCAGCCGACAGGGAGGGAATCAGCCCCAGCATTTT
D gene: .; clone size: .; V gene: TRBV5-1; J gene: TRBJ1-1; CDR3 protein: CASSWALHGNTEAFF; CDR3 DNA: TGCGCCAGCAGCTGGGCACTCCATGGGAACACTGAAGCTTTCTTT
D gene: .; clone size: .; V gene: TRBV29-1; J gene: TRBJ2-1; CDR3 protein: CSVEIGAYWPYNEQFF; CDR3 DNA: TGCAGCGTTGAAATCGGCGCGTATTGGCCTTACAATGAGCAGTTCTTC
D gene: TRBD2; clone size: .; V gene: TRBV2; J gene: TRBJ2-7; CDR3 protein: CASSILAGLVEQYF; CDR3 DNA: TGTGCCAGCAGTATCCTAGCGGGACTCGTTGAGCAGTACTTC
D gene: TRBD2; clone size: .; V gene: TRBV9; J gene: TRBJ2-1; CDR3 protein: CASSGGGGTTNNEQFF; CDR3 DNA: TGTGCCAGCAGCGGTGGGGGAGGGACGACAAACAATGAGCAGTTCTTC
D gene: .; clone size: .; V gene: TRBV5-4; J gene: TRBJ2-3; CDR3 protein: CASSLGVVGRTDTQYF; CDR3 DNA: TGTGCCAGCAGCTTGGGTGTGGTGGGCCGCACAGATACGCAGTATTTT
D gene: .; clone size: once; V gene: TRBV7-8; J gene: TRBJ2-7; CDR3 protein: CASSWGREYEQYF; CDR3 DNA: TGTGCCAGCAGCTGGGGCAGGGAGTACGAGCAGTACTTC
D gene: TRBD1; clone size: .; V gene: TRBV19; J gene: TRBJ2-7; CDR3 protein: CASSIRDSSYEQYF; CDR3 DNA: TGTGCCAGTAGTATACGGGACAGTTCCTACGAGCAGTACTTC
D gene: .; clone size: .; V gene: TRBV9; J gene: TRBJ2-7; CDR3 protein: CASSVAVGETYEQYF; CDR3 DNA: TGTGCCAGCAGCGTAGCGGTGGGCGAGACATACGAGCAGTACTTC
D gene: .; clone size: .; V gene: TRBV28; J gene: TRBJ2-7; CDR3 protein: CASSNGDGSYEQYF; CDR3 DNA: TGTGCCAGCAGTAATGGGGACGGTTCCTACGAGCAGTACTTC
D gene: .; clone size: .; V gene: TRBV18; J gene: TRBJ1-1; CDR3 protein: CASSRTRVDTEAFF; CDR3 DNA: TGTGCCAGCTCACGAACGAGGGTCGACACTGAAGCTTTCTTT
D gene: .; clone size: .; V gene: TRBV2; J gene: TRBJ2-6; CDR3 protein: CTSSSLTSVNVLTF; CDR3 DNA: TGTACCAGCAGTTCCCTGACGTCTGTCAACGTCCTGACTTTC
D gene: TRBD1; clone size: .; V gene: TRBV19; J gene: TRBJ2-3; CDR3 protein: CASRDRDSSADTQYF; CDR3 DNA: TGTGCCAGTAGAGATCGGGACAGTAGCGCAGATACGCAGTATTTT
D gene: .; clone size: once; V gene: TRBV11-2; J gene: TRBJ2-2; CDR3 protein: CASTSGRKNTGELFF; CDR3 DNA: TGTGCCAGCACCTCCGGACGGAAAAACACCGGGGAGCTGTTTTTT
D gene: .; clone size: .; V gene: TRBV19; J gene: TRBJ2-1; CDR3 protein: CASSTDTYNEQFF; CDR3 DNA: TGTGCCAGTAGTACGGACACCTACAATGAGCAGTTCTTC
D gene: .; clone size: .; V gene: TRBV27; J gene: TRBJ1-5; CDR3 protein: CASSYREGNQPQHF; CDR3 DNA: TGTGCCAGCAGTTACAGGGAGGGCAATCAGCCCCAGCATTTT
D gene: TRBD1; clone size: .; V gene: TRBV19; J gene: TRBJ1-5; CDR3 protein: CASSIKGQGLTPQPQHF; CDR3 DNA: TGTGCCAGTAGTATTAAAGGACAGGGTTTAACCCCTCAGCCCCAGCATTTT
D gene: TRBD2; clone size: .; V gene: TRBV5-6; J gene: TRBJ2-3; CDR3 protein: CASSRRRAGGLVDTQYF; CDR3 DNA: TGTGCCAGCAGCCGTCGCCGGGCGGGAGGGCTGGTAGATACGCAGTATTTT
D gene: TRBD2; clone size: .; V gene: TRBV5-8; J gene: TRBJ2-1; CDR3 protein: CASSLNVAGVVYNEQFF; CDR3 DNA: TGTGCCAGCAGCTTGAATGTAGCGGGAGTTGTCTACAATGAGCAGTTCTTC
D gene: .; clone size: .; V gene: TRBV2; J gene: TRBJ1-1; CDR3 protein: CASVGGGTEAFF; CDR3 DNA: TGTGCCAGTGTGGGGGGAGGCACTGAAGCTTTCTTT
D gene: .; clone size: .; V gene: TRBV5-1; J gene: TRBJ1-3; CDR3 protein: CASSLDRPGNTIYF; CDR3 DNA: TGCGCCAGCAGCTTGGACCGACCTGGGAACACCATATATTTT
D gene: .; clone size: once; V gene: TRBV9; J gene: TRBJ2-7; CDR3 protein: CASNGGSTLREQYF; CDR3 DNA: TGTGCCAGCAACGGGGGATCGACCCTTCGCGAGCAGTACTTC
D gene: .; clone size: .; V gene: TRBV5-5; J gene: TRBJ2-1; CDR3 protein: CATSTGPGPPWGQFF; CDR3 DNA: TGTGCCACCAGCACTGGGCCCGGGCCCCCCTGGGGGCAGTTCTTC
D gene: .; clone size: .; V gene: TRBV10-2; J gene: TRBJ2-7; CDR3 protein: CASSRDRWNEQYF; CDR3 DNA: TGCGCCAGCTCCCGGGACCGGTGGAACGAGCAGTACTTC
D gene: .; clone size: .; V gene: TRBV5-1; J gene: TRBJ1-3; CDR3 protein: CASSLWSSGNTIYF; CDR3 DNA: TGCGCCAGCAGCTTGTGGAGCTCTGGAAACACCATATATTTT
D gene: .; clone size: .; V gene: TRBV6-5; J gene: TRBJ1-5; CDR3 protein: CASSYPQSNQPQHF; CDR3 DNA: TGTGCCAGCAGTTACCCCCAAAGCAATCAGCCCCAGCATTTT
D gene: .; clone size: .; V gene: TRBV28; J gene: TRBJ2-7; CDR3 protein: CASSFPIGQLYSYEQYF; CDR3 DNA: TGTGCCAGCAGTTTCCCAATCGGACAGCTCTACTCCTACGAGCAGTACTTC
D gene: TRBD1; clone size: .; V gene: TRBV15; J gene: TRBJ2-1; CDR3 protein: CATRRGQGTREQFF; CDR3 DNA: TGTGCCACCAGAAGGGGACAGGGAACGCGCGAGCAGTTCTTC
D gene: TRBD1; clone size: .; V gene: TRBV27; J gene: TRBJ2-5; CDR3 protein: CASSLLGQGETQYF; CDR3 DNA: TGTGCCAGCAGTCTCCTTGGACAGGGAGAGACCCAGTACTTC
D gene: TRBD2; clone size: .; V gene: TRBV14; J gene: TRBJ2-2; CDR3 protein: CASSPGLAGIGELFF; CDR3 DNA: TGTGCCAGCAGTCCCGGGCTAGCGGGAATCGGGGAGCTGTTTTTT
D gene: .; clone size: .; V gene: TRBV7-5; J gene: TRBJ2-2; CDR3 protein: CARSSGQGCTGELFF; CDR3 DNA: TGTGCCAGAAGCTCCGGACAGGGATGCACCGGGGAGCTGTTTTTT
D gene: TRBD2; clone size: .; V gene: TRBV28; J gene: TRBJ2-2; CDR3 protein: CASSTRTSGILRELFF; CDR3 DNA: TGTGCCAGCAGTACCAGGACTAGCGGGATTTTGAGGGAGCTGTTTTTT
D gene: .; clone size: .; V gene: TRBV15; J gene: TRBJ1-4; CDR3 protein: CATSRDPNIATNEKLFF; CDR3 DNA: TGTGCCACCAGCAGAGATCCTAACATAGCAACTAATGAAAAACTGTTTTTT